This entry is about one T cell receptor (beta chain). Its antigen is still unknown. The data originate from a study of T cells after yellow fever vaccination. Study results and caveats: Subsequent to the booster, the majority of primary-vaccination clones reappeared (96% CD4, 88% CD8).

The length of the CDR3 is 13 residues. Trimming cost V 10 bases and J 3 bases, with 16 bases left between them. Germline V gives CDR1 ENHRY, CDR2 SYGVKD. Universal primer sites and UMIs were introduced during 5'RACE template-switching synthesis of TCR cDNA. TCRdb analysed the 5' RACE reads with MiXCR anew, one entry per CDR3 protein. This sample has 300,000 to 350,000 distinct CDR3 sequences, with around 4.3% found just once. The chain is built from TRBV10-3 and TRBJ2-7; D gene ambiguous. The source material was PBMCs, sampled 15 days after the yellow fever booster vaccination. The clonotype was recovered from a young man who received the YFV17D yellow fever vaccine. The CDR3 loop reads CANQLNPGYEQYF. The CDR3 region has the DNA TGTGCCAACCAGCTCAACCCGGGCTACGAGCAGTACTTC.